This T cell receptor beta chain stems from a study of T cell responses to AZD1222 COVID-19 vaccine. With 1 base removed from V and 6 bases from J, the gap between germline ends came to 10 bases. The CDR3 is 14 amino acids. CDR1 is SGHAT, CDR2 FQNNGV, per germline. Note on this clone: Its antigen is as yet unknown.

This table comes from immunoSEQ multiplex PCR, and its TCRdb copy is limited to in-frame clones, with some not included. The sample lists 150,000 to 200,000 clones; around 90% were seen once. The study, taken as a whole, reports: Donors were chiefly white British, with a greater number of females, and clonal diversity was perhaps underestimated.

The chain is built from TRBV11-2 and TRBJ2-1; a weak D match, TRBD2 (6 bases). The specimen comprised peripheral blood, sampled on day 0 of AZD1222 vaccination. The source of this sequence is an adult in good health. DNA for the CDR3: TGTGCCAGCAGCTTAGGACTAGTCGCCAATGAGCAGTTCTTC. Encoded protein: CASSLGLVANEQFF.